Below, one T cell receptor beta chain is given with its context. Generated by immunoSEQ multiplex PCR, the TCRdb table keeps only in-frame clones and is missing some. The sample carries 53,000 or so clones, approximately 83% recorded once. The length of the CDR3 is 14 residues. Germline lookup yields CDR1 LGHNA and CDR2 YNFKEQ. V was clipped by 0 bases and J by 7 bases, with 12 bases between them. These data are taken from a study of T cells in localized non-small cell lung cancer. The TCR sequence derives from a man between 40 and 75 years old with stage III lung adenocarcinoma. This chain joins TRBV4-2 and TRBJ1-2, with a tentative D call TRBD1 (5 bases). This specimen was peripheral blood mononuclear cells, taken before any cancer treatment. This CDR3 is CASSQEGRAFGYTF. The DNA of the CDR3 is TGTGCCAGCAGCCAAGAGGGCAGGGCCTTTGGCTACACCTTC.